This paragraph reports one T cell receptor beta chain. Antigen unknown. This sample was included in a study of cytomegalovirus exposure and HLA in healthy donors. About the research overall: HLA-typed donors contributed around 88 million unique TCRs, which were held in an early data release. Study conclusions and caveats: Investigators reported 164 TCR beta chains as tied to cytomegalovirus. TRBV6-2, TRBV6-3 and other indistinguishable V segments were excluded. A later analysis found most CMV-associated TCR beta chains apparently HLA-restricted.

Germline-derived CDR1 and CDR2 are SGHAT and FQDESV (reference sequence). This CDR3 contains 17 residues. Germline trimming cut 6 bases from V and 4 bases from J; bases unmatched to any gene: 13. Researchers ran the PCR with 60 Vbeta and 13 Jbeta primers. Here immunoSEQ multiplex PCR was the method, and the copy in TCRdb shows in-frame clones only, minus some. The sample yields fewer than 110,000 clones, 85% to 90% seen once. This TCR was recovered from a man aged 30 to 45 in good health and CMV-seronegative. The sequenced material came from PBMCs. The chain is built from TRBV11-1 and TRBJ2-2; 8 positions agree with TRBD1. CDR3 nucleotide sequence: TGTGCCAGCAGTTCCCTTAGGACAGGGCGAGTCACCGGGGAGCTGTTTTTT. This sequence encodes CASSSLRTGRVTGELFF.